This T cell receptor (beta chain) was captured in a study of tumor-infiltrating lymphocytes in primary liver carcinoma. Across the whole study: Read depth, roughly 3.5 to 8 million productive TCRbeta reads, did not differ significantly between tissues. Study-wide results and limits: Overlap in tumor-adjacent and tumor-blood pairs fell below that of tumor region pairs. CD4+ and CD8+ repertoires could not be compared in these unsorted bulk samples. Tumor tissue displayed a significantly greater top-250-clone fraction than blood (p = 0.039).

Researchers drew blood RNA from unsorted whole blood and extracted germline DNA as well. TCR beta cDNA was made from 400 to 500 ng total RNA with a constant-region primer. Sequencing libraries for TCR beta derived from three nested multiplex PCR rounds that used slightly modified ARM-PCR. Amplification in the first two PCR rounds was performed using TRBV1-TRBV30 forward primers and a C-beta reverse primer for around 9 cycles each. TCRdb called the multiplex PCR reads again in MiXCR, with one record for every CDR3 protein. Of about 200,000 distinct CDR3 sequences in the sample, around three fifths were seen once. Per germline, CDR1 SGHAT and CDR2 FQNNGV. The CDR3 covers 18 residues. On this clonotype: The target antigen is unknown. One end of the junction varies from germline; a read error may be responsible.

Sequencing was done on a sample of peripheral blood. This receptor was obtained from a woman aged 55-75 years with primary liver carcinoma and hepatitis B virus infection. V and J are TRBV11-2 and TRBJ2-7; D gene unclear. The CDR3 spells CASSLLGSSGRSSCEQYF. CDR3 sequence (DNA): TGTGCCAGCAGCTTACTTGGTAGTTCCGGGCGGAGCTCCTGCGAGCAGTATTTC.